These T cell receptor beta chains were read from a single sample in a study of cytomegalovirus exposure and HLA in healthy donors. The table came from immunoSEQ multiplex PCR; TCRdb's copy has only in-frame clones and leaves some out. The profile shows 130,000 to 150,000 clones, roughly 80% of them singletons. The sample was PBMCs. The receptors were sampled from a woman between 50 and 59 years old in good health and CMV-seropositive. Both conserved end residues are trimmed from each CDR3. Each record gives: V gene, clone size, CDR3 protein. Expanded clones get a size class; other rows say once, few or many, or leave the size out.

v_gene: TRBV9; abundance: once; CDR3aa: ASSVDGRGIGEQF
v_gene: TRBV30; abundance: NA; CDR3aa: AWTRGTTNEKLF
v_gene: TRBV28; abundance: NA; CDR3aa: ASSALSGTGSSPLH
v_gene: TRBV28; abundance: few; CDR3aa: ASSSIQGAGGYT
v_gene: TRBV29-1; abundance: NA; CDR3aa: STLDRGSGNTIY
v_gene: TRBV12-5; abundance: NA; CDR3aa: ASGDGQGAYEQY
v_gene: TRBV2; abundance: NA; CDR3aa: ASRAGGSQETQY
v_gene: TRBV6-5; abundance: once; CDR3aa: ASSYSRLTEAF
v_gene: TRBV25-1; abundance: once; CDR3aa: ASSENSGFPTEAF
v_gene: TRBV9; abundance: once; CDR3aa: ASSVALTDTQY
v_gene: TRBV7-8; abundance: NA; CDR3aa: ASSLVDEQF
v_gene: TRBV2; abundance: NA; CDR3aa: ASSAFQQPQH
v_gene: TRBV11-2; abundance: few; CDR3aa: ASSVRDTEAF
v_gene: TRBV25-1; abundance: NA; CDR3aa: ASSEFTGGTYNGQF
v_gene: TRBV18; abundance: NA; CDR3aa: ASSPPSGYEQY
v_gene: TRBV7-2; abundance: NA; CDR3aa: ASSLDRQGAKGNQPQH
v_gene: TRBV19; abundance: NA; CDR3aa: ASHIAGGQPQH
v_gene: TRBV28; abundance: NA; CDR3aa: ASKQGAGGTEAF
v_gene: TRBV28; abundance: NA; CDR3aa: ASSSPGGTGANVLT
v_gene: TRBV10-3; abundance: few; CDR3aa: AIRGPGQLYGYT
v_gene: TRBV6-5; abundance: NA; CDR3aa: ASSYQTGENNSPLH
v_gene: TRBV6-5; abundance: NA; CDR3aa: ASSLGGAQETQY
v_gene: TRBV6-5; abundance: NA; CDR3aa: ASSRQGAVTEAF
v_gene: TRBV2; abundance: NA; CDR3aa: ASRVLAGGPDTQY
v_gene: TRBV28; abundance: NA; CDR3aa: ASSFTGDGNTIY
v_gene: TRBV5-1; abundance: NA; CDR3aa: ASYREPLQETQY
v_gene: TRBV6-5; abundance: few; CDR3aa: ASSYGRLAGANEQF
v_gene: TRBV9; abundance: NA; CDR3aa: ASSVGPGGGETQY
v_gene: TRBV28; abundance: NA; CDR3aa: ASSFHSNRNTIY
v_gene: TRBV6-1; abundance: NA; CDR3aa: ASSELAPGAGGREDTQY
v_gene: TRBV18; abundance: NA; CDR3aa: ASSPPNQGAPNTEAF